This passage covers 8 T cell receptor beta chains from one sample sequenced in a study of T cells after yellow fever vaccination. Using its own MiXCR run on the 5' RACE reads, TCRdb lists one record per CDR3 protein. The sample lists 300,000 to 450,000 distinct CDR3 sequences, roughly 6.1% occurring once. The sample consisted of PBMCs, taken 5 days after the yellow fever booster vaccination. The receptors stem from a man younger than 45 who received the YFV17D yellow fever vaccine.

This clonotype has a count of ten or more. This chain connects TRBV20-1 to TRBJ2-5; 8 bases are a match to TRBD2. The V gene's germline CDR1 is DFQATT and CDR2 SNEGSKA (reference sequence). Trimming removed 3 bases from V and 5 bases from J; junction bases left unmatched: 8. CDR3 length equals 14 residues. The CDR3 here is CSASSQRESETQYF. CDR3 coding DNA: TGCAGTGCTAGCTCTCAGCGGGAGAGTGAGACCCAGTACTTC.

This clonotype was counted at least ten times. The chain has TRBV29-1 and TRBJ2-3, with D unresolved. Germline lookup yields CDR1 SQVTM and CDR2 ANQGSEA. The CDR3 has 13 residues. V was shortened by 5 bases and J by 3 bases, with 12 bases between the two germline ends. In DNA, the CDR3 is TGCAGCGTTCTACCTTTAGGTACAGATACGCAGTATTTT. The encoded protein is CSVLPLGTDTQYF.

Note on this clonotype: Germline is not matched at one junction end, which may reflect a read error. CDR3 region: CATSSAPQGRNEKFF. In nucleotides, the CDR3 is TGTGCCACCAGCAGCGCGCCACAGGGGCGGAATGAGAAGTTCTTC. The V gene is TRBV15, the J gene TRBJ2-1; 7 bases are shared with TRBD1. CDR1 LNHNV and CDR2 YYDKDF come from the germline V gene (reference sequence). This CDR3 comprises 15 residues. Combining the CDR3 with reference TRBV15 and TRBJ2-1 gives the whole variable domain DAMVIQNPRYQVTQFGKPVTLSCSQTLNHNVMYWYQQKSSQAPKLLFHYYDKDFNNEADTPDNFQSRRPNTSFCFLDIRSPGLGDTAMYLCATSSAPQGRNEKFFGPGTRLTVL.

Concerning this clonotype: Mismatch with germline at one junction end may stem from a read error. V and J are TRBV7-2 and TRBJ2-2; D gene uncertain. The CDR3 runs to 16 residues. Germline assignment: CDR1 SGHTA and CDR2 FQGNSA. The CDR3, as DNA: TGTGCCAGCAGCTTAGGCGTGATGGGTAACACCAGGGAGCTGTTTTTT. Its protein product is CASSLGVMGNTRELFF.

This clonotype was detected only a few times. The chain links TRBV20-1 to TRBJ2-1; 13 bases map to TRBD2. This CDR3 comprises 18 residues. The trim removed 5 bases at V and 0 bases at J, leaving 10 bases unmatched. CDR1 is DFQATT and CDR2 is SNEGSKA in the germline V gene (reference sequence). This CDR3 reads CSAPPGLAGSRSYNEQFF. The CDR3 coding sequence is TGCAGTGCTCCCCCGGGACTAGCGGGGAGCCGCTCCTACAATGAGCAGTTCTTC.

At least ten counts were recorded for this clonotype. The rearrangement uses TRBV7-2 and TRBJ2-1; 7 nucleotides agree with TRBD1. After removal of 1 base from V and 6 bases from J, the junction contained 6 bases not matched to a gene. Germline V gene lookup returns CDR1 SGHTA and CDR2 FQGNSA. This CDR3 is 15 amino acids long. The CDR3 is CASSLGSGQPNEQFF. DNA for the CDR3: TGTGCCAGCAGCTTAGGGTCGGGACAGCCCAATGAGCAGTTCTTC.

This clonotype came up a few times. This chain links TRBV5-4 with TRBJ2-2; no reliable D call. V lost 4 bases, J lost 7 bases, and 8 bases lay in between. The CDR3 has 12 amino acids. Germline V gene sequence: CDR1 SGHNT, CDR2 YYREEE (reference sequence). CDR3: CASSPELGELFF. DNA of the CDR3: TGTGCCAGCAGCCCGGAGCTCGGGGAGCTGTTTTTT. Using reference TRBV5-4 and TRBJ2-2 for the parts outside the CDR3, the full variable domain is ETGVTQSPTHLIKTRGQQVTLRCSSQSGHNTVSWYQQALGQGPQFIFQYYREEENGRGNFPPRFSGLQFPNYSSELNVNALELDDSALYLCASSPELGELFFGEGSRLTVL.

This clonotype was found a few times. The rearrangement uses TRBV5-4 and TRBJ2-1; D may match TRBD1 or TRBD2 (5 bases each). Germline CDR1 reads SGHNT; CDR2 reads YYREEE (reference sequence). V was clipped by 2 bases and J by 1 base, with 22 bases between them. CDR3 length equals 19 residues. Here the CDR3 DNA reads TGTGCCAGCAGCTTCACCACCTCCGTGGGGGTGAGATCCTACAATGAGCAGTTCTTC. It is translated as CASSFTTSVGVRSYNEQFF.